A single sample gave rise to the 21 T cell receptor beta chains below, sequenced in a study of spatial heterogeneity in lung cancer. Study results and caveats: Mutation counts in tumors were tracked by counts of expanded intratumoral alpha and beta TCRs.

Noted time point: sample taken at primary tumor resection. These receptors are not linked to any known antigen. MiXCR, run by TCRdb on the 5' RACE reads, gives a single entry per CDR3 protein. The sample includes some 1,800 distinct CDR3 sequences, around 8.9% of them seen just once. The specimen was lung tumor tissue, collected at surgery. The receptors originated from a female donor with early-stage non-small cell lung cancer.

CDR3 loop: CASSHKYHQGNTEAFF. CDR3 DNA sequence: TGCGCCAGCAGTCATAAGTATCATCAAGGGAACACTGAAGCTTTCTTT. The V call is TRBV23-1, the J call TRBJ1-1; D is unclear. TRBV23-1 has ORF status, its function being uncertain. The CDR3 is 16 residues long. With 3 bases removed from V and 1 base from J, the gap between germline ends came to 15 bases.

This clonotype appeared a few times. This chain connects TRBV4-2 to TRBJ1-2; D remains unclear. Germline V gives CDR1 LGHNA, CDR2 YNFKEQ. This CDR3 contains 12 residues. The V and J ends lost 0 bases and 4 bases respectively, with 3 bases between them. The CDR3 region is CASSQDSYGYTF. The CDR3 nucleotides are TGTGCCAGCAGCCAAGATAGCTATGGCTACACCTTC.

The rearrangement joins TRBV6-2 or TRBV6-3 to TRBJ2-3, with D perhaps assigned TRBD1 or TRBD2 (5 bases each). Germline loops: CDR1 MNHEY, CDR2 SVGEGT. V lost 10 bases and J 4 bases, leaving 15 bases between the germline ends. The CDR3 covers 13 residues. The CDR3 sequence: CATEGPPADTQYF. The DNA for the CDR3 is TGTGCCACCGAGGGGCCCCCCGCAGATACGCAGTATTTT.

This sequence joins TRBV20-1 and TRBJ1-4; 7 bases line up with TRBD1. V dropped 5 bases and J dropped 10; count of bases not matched to a gene: 13. Germline CDR1 reads DFQATT; CDR2 reads SNEGSKA (reference sequence). CDR3 length equals 14 residues. The CDR3 coding sequence is TGCAGTGCTCCCCGGACAGGTCTCACTGGAAAACTGTTTTTT. It translates to CSAPRTGLTGKLFF.

With respect to this clonotype: Given a much more abundant clone one base away, this may be a read error. The chain has TRBV7-2 and TRBJ1-1; D is uncertain. CDR3 length: 13 amino acids. Germline CDR1 and CDR2: SGHTA and FQGNSA. The ends were cut back, 10 bases at V and 3 bases at J, with 15 bases in the middle. In nucleotides, the CDR3 is TGTGCCAACACTTACACGTTTGACACTGAAGCTTTCTTT. Protein: CANTYTFDTEAFF.

This clonotype is medium-sized (0.01 to 0.1%) by share. The J gene is TRBJ1-5, the V gene TRBV30; D gene unclear. The CDR3 has 13 residues. V was shortened by 0 bases and J by 3 bases, with 6 bases between the two germline ends. CDR1 and CDR2 (germline): GTSNPN, SVGIG (reference sequence). CDR3 amino acids: CAWSVNDNQPQHF. CDR3 DNA sequence: TGTGCCTGGAGTGTAAATGACAATCAGCCCCAGCATTTT.

The chain links TRBV20-1 to TRBJ2-5, with D perhaps matching TRBD2 (6 bases). V shed 4 bases and J shed 1 base, with 10 bases lying between them. This CDR3 is built from 13 residues. Germline V gives CDR1 DFQATT, CDR2 SNEGSKA (reference sequence). The CDR3 sequence is CSATLEGQETQYF. DNA of the CDR3: TGCAGTGCTACCTTGGAGGGCCAAGAGACCCAGTACTTC.

The V and J genes are TRBV12-3 or TRBV12-4 and TRBJ2-1, with 12 bases lining up with TRBD2. This CDR3 spans 14 amino acids. Trimming cost V 6 bases and J 9 bases; bases outside gene matches: 6. CDR3: CASRTSGGLSEQFF. The CDR3 nucleotides read TGTGCCAGCAGGACTAGCGGGGGACTCAGTGAGCAGTTCTTC.

By share, this clonotype counts as medium-sized. This chain connects TRBV7-6 to TRBJ2-7; 12 bases fit TRBD2. Germline CDR1 is SGHVS and CDR2 is FNYEAQ. The V gene end was trimmed by 6 bases and the J gene end by 3 bases; junction bases not matched to a gene: 6. The CDR3 is 15 amino acids. The CDR3 nucleotides read TGTGCCAGCAGTTTGACTAGCGGGGGCTTCTACGAGCAGTACTTC. It codes for CASSLTSGGFYEQYF.

The genes are TRBV7-2 and TRBJ2-5; 7 bases are shared with TRBD2. Per germline, CDR1 SGHTA and CDR2 FQGNSA. V lost 1 base and J lost 4; bases outside the gene matches: 3. The CDR3 loop spans 14 amino acids. CDR3 residues: CASSLGTSSETQYF. CDR3 sequence (DNA): TGTGCCAGCAGCTTAGGGACTAGTTCAGAGACCCAGTACTTC.

In its sample, this clonotype ranks as medium-sized (0.01 to 0.1%). The V and J genes are TRBV5-1 and TRBJ2-7; no reliable D call. The CDR3 extends over 14 amino acids. Germline CDR1 and CDR2: SGHRS and YFSETQ. Trimming took off 0 bases at V and 0 bases at J, with 7 bases between the two ends. This chain's CDR3 is CASSLGSSSYEQYF. CDR3 coding DNA: TGCGCCAGCAGCTTGGGCTCTAGCTCCTACGAGCAGTACTTC.

By share, this clonotype ranks as medium-sized (0.01 to 0.1%). V is TRBV15 and J is TRBJ2-7; 8 nucleotides agree with TRBD1. CDR3 length equals 15 residues. Germline values: CDR1 LNHNV, CDR2 YYDKDF (reference sequence). Germline trimming cut 1 base from V and 3 bases from J; bases unmatched to any gene: 5. CDR3 in DNA: TGTGCCACCAGCAGAGGGACAGGGTATAGCTACGAGCAGTACTTC. Residues: CATSRGTGYSYEQYF.

In this sample, this clonotype is medium-sized. The chain employs TRBV3-1 and TRBJ2-3, with 7 bases that match TRBD1. V shed 2 bases and J 6 bases; nucleotides not matched to a gene: 8. This CDR3 contains 15 residues. Per the germline V gene, CDR1 is LGHDT and CDR2 is YNNKEL (reference sequence). The CDR3 region is CASSQLDRVKDTQYF. DNA of the CDR3: TGTGCCAGCAGCCAACTAGACAGGGTAAAGGATACGCAGTATTTT.

J is TRBJ2-5 and V is TRBV20-1, with D unresolved. V was cut by 3 bases and J by 1 base, with 6 bases left in between. Germline V gene sequence: CDR1 DFQATT, CDR2 SNEGSKA (reference sequence). The CDR3 is 12 amino acids. Here the CDR3 reads CSARRGQETQYF. In DNA, the CDR3 is TGCAGTGCTAGGCGTGGCCAAGAGACCCAGTACTTC.

By proportion, this clonotype is medium-sized (0.01 to 0.1%). The J gene is TRBJ1-6, the V gene TRBV20-1, with D unresolved. Germline V gene data show CDR1 as DFQATT and CDR2 as SNEGSKA (reference sequence). The CDR3 consists of 14 residues. With 5 bases removed from V and 9 bases from J, the gap between germline ends came to 17 bases. The CDR3 region is CSAVVRERSSPLHF. CDR3 nucleotide sequence: TGCAGTGCTGTGGTTCGAGAGAGGAGTTCACCCCTCCACTTT.

This clonotype is termed medium-sized. The chain joins TRBV24-1 to TRBJ2-1; D may be TRBD2 (6 bases). Trimming cost V 3 bases and J 12 bases, with 11 bases left between them. The CDR3 spans 12 residues. Germline V lookup: CDR1 KGHDR, CDR2 SFDVKD. The CDR3 sequence is CATSDGQRVQFF. CDR3 sequence (DNA): TGTGCCACCAGTGATGGCCAGCGGGTGCAGTTCTTC.

As concerns this clonotype: This could be a read error, since a much larger clone is one nucleotide away. The chain has TRBV7-2 and TRBJ2-7; D might be TRBD2 (7 bases). Germline loops: CDR1 SGHTA, CDR2 FQGNSA. V shed 5 bases and J shed 8 bases, with 22 bases lying between them. This CDR3 spans 15 amino acids. The CDR3, as DNA: TGTGCCAGCAGCACCAACAGGGCTCGGGGGGACAAGCAGTACTTC. This encodes CASSTNRARGDKQYF. Full variable domain (rest looked up from reference TRBV7-2 and TRBJ2-7): GAGVSQSPSNKVTEKGKDVELRCDPISGHTALYWYRQSLGQGLEFLIYFQGNSAPDKSGLPSDRFSAERTGGSVSTLTIQRTQQEDSAVYLCASSTNRARGDKQYFGPGTRLTVT.

Within the sample, this clonotype is medium-sized. The V call is TRBV5-6, the J call TRBJ2-5; D could derive from TRBD1 or TRBD2 (6 bases each). The V and J ends lost 1 base and 4 bases respectively, with 17 bases between them. Looked up from germline, CDR1 is SGHDT and CDR2 is YYEEEE. The CDR3 contains 16 residues. The CDR3 bases are TGTGCCAGCAGCTTGTATCTAGGGGGAGGTAGAGAGACCCAGTACTTC. It yields the protein CASSLYLGGGRETQYF.

This clonotype ranks as medium-sized. The rearrangement joins TRBV20-1 to TRBJ2-1; 9 nucleotides align to TRBD1. With 5 bases clipped from V and 4 bases from J, the junction kept 6 bases outside the gene matches. Germline V gives CDR1 DFQATT, CDR2 SNEGSKA (reference sequence). CDR3 size: 14 residues. CDR3 sequence: CSAADRGSYNEQFF. CDR3 DNA: TGCAGTGCTGCGGACAGGGGCAGTTACAATGAGCAGTTCTTC.

The V gene is TRBV5-1, the J gene TRBJ2-5; D is possibly TRBD1 or TRBD2 (5 bases each). Germline V gene lookup returns CDR1 SGHRS and CDR2 YFSETQ. This CDR3 is 15 amino acids long. The ends were cut back, 0 bases at V and 1 base at J, with 10 bases in the middle. The DNA of the CDR3 is TGCGCCAGCAGCTTGGCTGGGGGTACCCAAGAGACCCAGTACTTC. Translated: CASSLAGGTQETQYF. Complete variable domain (other parts from reference TRBV5-1 and TRBJ2-5): KAGVTQTPRYLIKTRGQQVTLSCSPISGHRSVSWYQQTPGQGLQFLFEYFSETQRNKGNFPGRFSGRQFSNSRSEMNVSTLELGDSALYLCASSLAGGTQETQYFGPGTRLLVL.

This clonotype is classed as medium-sized. The chain links TRBV5-6 to TRBJ2-3; D uncertain. Trimming took off 2 bases at V and 0 bases at J, with 7 bases between the two ends. The germline gives CDR1 SGHDT, CDR2 YYEEEE. This CDR3 comprises 14 residues. The CDR3 sequence: CASSFSGSTDTQYF. CDR3 nucleotide sequence: TGTGCCAGCAGCTTCTCCGGGAGCACAGATACGCAGTATTTT.